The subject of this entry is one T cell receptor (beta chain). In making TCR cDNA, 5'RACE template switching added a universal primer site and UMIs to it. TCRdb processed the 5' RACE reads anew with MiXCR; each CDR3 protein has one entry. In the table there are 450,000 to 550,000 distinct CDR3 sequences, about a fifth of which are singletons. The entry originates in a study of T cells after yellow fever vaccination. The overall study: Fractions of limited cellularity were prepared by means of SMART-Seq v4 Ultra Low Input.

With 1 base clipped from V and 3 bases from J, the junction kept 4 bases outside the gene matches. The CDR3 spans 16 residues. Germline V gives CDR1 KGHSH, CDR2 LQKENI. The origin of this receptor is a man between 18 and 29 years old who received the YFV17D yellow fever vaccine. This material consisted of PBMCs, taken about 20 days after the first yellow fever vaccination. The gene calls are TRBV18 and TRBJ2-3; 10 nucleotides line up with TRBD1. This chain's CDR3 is CASSPRDRGRTDTQYF. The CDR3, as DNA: TGTGCCAGCTCACCACGGGACAGGGGTCGTACAGATACGCAGTATTTT.